These 10 T cell receptor beta chains came from one sample sequenced in a study of CD8+CD57+ T cells in acquired aplastic anemia. It was genomic DNA that served as the template for profiling TCR beta VDJ and CDR3. TCRdb passed the reads through MiXCR, listing each CDR3 protein once. The data contain about 70,000 distinct CDR3 sequences, 50% to 55% of them seen just once; the ten biggest clones take up about 8%. The sequenced material came from sorted CD4+, CD8+, or CD8+CD57+ T cells (not recorded which) from PBMCs. Receptor source: a human donor in good health, serving as a control.

J is TRBJ2-5 and V is TRBV10-3; the D gene is possibly TRBD2 (6 bases). Germline V gene data show CDR1 as ENHRY and CDR2 as SYGVKD. The CDR3 runs to 15 residues. CDR3 region: CATGGQGSQRETQYF. The CDR3 DNA is TGTGCTACTGGAGGGCAGGGATCGCAGAGAGAGACCCAGTACTTC.

This clonotype was counted at least ten times. Germline and junction disagree at one end, which may indicate a read error. The CDR3 here is CASTQIQLPVGTGYTF. DNA for the CDR3: TGTGCCAGCACCCAAATCCAACTTCCGGTAGGGACCGGCTACACCTTC. V and J are TRBV4-2 and TRBJ1-2, with D tentatively TRBD1 (5 bases). CDR3 length: 16 amino acids. Germline V gene lookup returns CDR1 LGHNA and CDR2 YNFKEQ.

This clonotype has at least ten counts. V usage is TRBV7-9 and J usage is TRBJ2-1; tentatively, D is TRBD1 (6 bases). This CDR3 has 15 amino acids. Trimming left V 3 bases short and J 5 bases short, with 14 bases between. Germline-derived CDR1 and CDR2 are SEHNR and FQNEAQ (reference sequence). CDR3 sequence reads: CASSLGTTKDNEQFF. CDR3 DNA sequence: TGTGCCAGCAGCTTGGGGACAACAAAAGACAATGAGCAGTTCTTC.

The rearrangement joins TRBV11-1 to TRBJ2-6, with TRBD1 identical over 7 bases. J was trimmed by 0 bases and V by 1 base; bases with no gene match: 9. CDR1 and CDR2 (germline): SGHAT, FQDESV (reference sequence). The CDR3 covers 19 residues. The CDR3 DNA reads as TGTGCCAGCAGCTTAGGGGGGACAGCTCCCTTCTCTGGGGCCAACGTCCTGACTTTC. This translates into CASSLGGTAPFSGANVLTF.

This clonotype has only a few counts. The chain employs TRBV25-1 and TRBJ1-6; D is ambiguous. Trimming pared 1 base from V and 0 bases from J, leaving 13 bases between. This CDR3 spans 18 amino acids. The germline V gene encodes CDR1 MGHDK and CDR2 SYGVNS. CDR3 DNA: TGTGCCAGCAGTGAATTTGTGGTTGGCTACTCCTATAATTCACCCCTCCACTTT. Encoded protein: CASSEFVVGYSYNSPLHF.

The chain has TRBV19 and TRBJ1-4; weak D call: TRBD1 (5 bases). The V end lost 1 base, the J end lost 3 bases, and 9 bases lay between the germline ends. CDR3 length equals 15 residues. The germline V gene encodes CDR1 LNHDA and CDR2 SQIVND (reference sequence). The CDR3 DNA sequence: TGTGCCAGTAGTATAGTAGGCAGGGCTAATGAAAAACTGTTTTTT. Its protein product is CASSIVGRANEKLFF.

This clonotype has a count of ten or more. The CDR3 reads CASSVGRDTVQYGYTF. In nucleotides, the CDR3 is TGTGCCAGCAGCGTGGGCCGGGACACGGTTCAATATGGCTACACCTTC. The rearrangement uses TRBV7-9 and TRBJ1-2; TRBD1 is a possible D gene (6 bases). Trimming took 5 bases from V and 5 from J, leaving 21 bases between them. The CDR3 contains 16 residues. Germline V gives CDR1 SEHNR, CDR2 FQNEAQ (reference sequence). The full variable domain, its missing parts supplied by reference TRBV7-9 and TRBJ1-2, is DTGVSQNPRHKITKRGQNVTFRCDPISEHNRLYWYRQTLGQGPEFLTYFQNEAQLEKSRLLSDRFSAERPKGSFSTLEIQRTEQGDSAMYLCASSVGRDTVQYGYTFGSGTRLTVV.

This clonotype showed up many times. The V call is TRBV7-9, the J call TRBJ2-1; perhaps TRBD2 as D (6 bases). The germline V and J ends were trimmed by 5 bases and 7 bases, with 18 bases remaining between them. CDR1 and CDR2 from the germline V gene are SEHNR and FQNEAQ (reference sequence). CDR3 size: 15 residues. The CDR3 sequence is CASSPQTGLSNEQFF. DNA for the CDR3: TGTGCCAGCAGCCCTCAGACGGGACTCTCGAATGAGCAGTTCTTC.

This clonotype was observed at least ten times. The V and J genes are TRBV19 and TRBJ2-1, with 7 bases that match TRBD2. Unmatched junction bases numbered 5, after V lost 1 base and J lost 2 bases. Germline CDR1 and CDR2: LNHDA and SQIVND (reference sequence). This CDR3 contains 16 residues. CDR3 region: CASSIVAGDPYNEQFF. As DNA, the CDR3 is TGTGCCAGTAGTATAGTGGCGGGAGACCCCTACAATGAGCAGTTCTTC. Full variable domain (missing parts from reference TRBV19 and TRBJ2-1): DGGITQSPKYLFRKEGQNVTLSCEQNLNHDAMYWYRQDPGQGLRLIYYSQIVNDFQKGDIAEGYSVSREKKESFPLTVTSAQKNPTAFYLCASSIVAGDPYNEQFFGPGTRLTVL.

The table lists this clonotype with a count of one. Here the CDR3 omits its conserved ending phenylalanine or tryptophan, so a read error is the likely source. The DNA is left out, because the CDR3 cannot be placed on it with certainty; the CDR3 is given as TCRdb lists it. The genes are TRBV20-1 and TRBJ1-1. Germline V CDR1 and CDR2: DFQATT, SNEGSKA (reference sequence). The CDR3 is 14 residues long, counting both termini. This chain's CDR3 is CSAREVWVVTEAFS.